This TCR beta chain was captured in a study of T-cell memory formation after mild COVID-19. TCRdb fed the 5' RACE reads into MiXCR, producing one record per CDR3 protein. Here the sample spans under 450,000 distinct CDR3 sequences, roughly 20% being singletons. In regard to this clonotype: Antigen unknown.

Findings and limits, study-wide: Clones shrinking from day 15 to 85 showed even CD4/CD8 mixes; later expanders tilted CD4+. SARS-CoV-2 specificity was not confirmed for second-wave clones peaking on day 37. The main location of contracting CD4+ clones was CM and EM, and that of contracting CD8+ clones was EMRA.

The clonotype comes from a man aged 18 to 29 who had mild COVID-19 (a few samples of this study predate the infection). Cell type and time point are not known. Sequenced: PBMCs or a T cell subset sorted from them (not recorded which).

This CDR3 reads CASSQPGGGTGELFF. CDR3 DNA sequence: TGTGCCAGCAGCCAACCCGGGGGGGGCACCGGGGAGCTGTTTTTT. The gene calls are TRBV7-2 and TRBJ2-2; 8 bases line up with TRBD2. V was clipped by 5 bases and J by 4 bases; unmatched bases: 6. Germline values: CDR1 SGHTA, CDR2 FQGNSA. CDR3 length: 15 amino acids.